A single sample is the source of the 5 T cell receptor beta chains below, sequenced in a study of blood T cells in healthy people across ages. Then a second PCR, running roughly 7 to 11 cycles, was carried out with a sample-barcoded 5' primer and a J-beta primer mix. Using its own MiXCR run on the 5' RACE reads, TCRdb lists one record per CDR3 protein. The profile covers hundreds of thousands of distinct CDR3 sequences, with roughly 60% appearing a single time and about 20% taken by the ten largest. The sample consisted of blood. Receptors originate from a man younger than 45 in good health.

This clonotype showed up just a few times. The V gene is TRBV7-6, the J gene TRBJ2-1; D is uncertain. The CDR3 contains 15 residues. V lost 5 bases and J 0 bases, leaving 11 bases between the germline ends. Germline-derived CDR1 and CDR2 are SGHVS and FNYEAQ. CDR3 in DNA: TGTGCCAGCAGCATGACACCTAGCTCCTACAATGAGCAGTTCTTC. It codes for CASSMTPSSYNEQFF.

V usage is TRBV20-1 and J usage is TRBJ1-2; D may be TRBD1 (5 bases). The CDR3 is 12 residues long. In germline, CDR1 is DFQATT, CDR2 SNEGSKA (reference sequence). The V end was cut by 6 bases, the J end by 3 bases, with 11 bases between. This CDR3 reads CSAPMGDYGYTF. In nucleotides, the CDR3 is TGCAGTGCCCCCATGGGGGACTATGGCTACACCTTC.

The chain links TRBV12-3 or TRBV12-4 to TRBJ2-6, with TRBD2 matching over 9 bases. The V gene end was trimmed by 4 bases and the J gene end by 0 bases; junction bases not matched to a gene: 4. There are 17 residues in the CDR3. DNA of the CDR3: TGTGCCAGCAGTTGGTCTAGCGGGAACTCTGGGGCCAACGTCCTGACTTTC. It encodes CASSWSSGNSGANVLTF.

The V gene is TRBV4-2, the J gene TRBJ2-3, with 11 positions matching TRBD2. Germline V gene sequence: CDR1 LGHNA, CDR2 YNFKEQ. The CDR3 totals 16 residues. V gave up 2 bases and J gave up 5 bases; unmatched junction bases: 6. CDR3 loop: CASSQLAGGSRDTQYF. The CDR3 coding sequence is TGTGCCAGCAGCCAACTAGCGGGAGGAAGTAGAGATACGCAGTATTTT.

V gene TRBV5-1 combines with J gene TRBJ2-1; 14 bases match TRBD2. Germline V gene lookup returns CDR1 SGHRS and CDR2 YFSETQ. The CDR3 has 18 residues. Germline trimming cut 3 bases from V and 0 bases from J; bases unmatched to any gene: 5. The CDR3 loop is CASSWGLAGVPSYNEQFF. The CDR3 coding sequence is TGCGCCAGCAGCTGGGGACTAGCGGGGGTGCCCTCCTACAATGAGCAGTTCTTC.